This entry describes one T cell receptor (beta chain). It lacks a known antigen. Base qualities are not at hand, and no much larger clone is one base apart. TCRbeta CDR3 regions were amplified from genomic DNA using the immunoSEQ Assay, a bias-controlled multiplex PCR. The paper's processing steps were these. The number of nucleated cells in each sample was estimated by amplification of reference gene primers within the assay. Sequence reads were collapsed and filtered to measure the absolute abundance of every unique TCRbeta CDR3 rearrangement. For each sample, productive Simpson clonality was calculated as the square root of Simpson's diversity index across productive rearrangements. Sourced from immuneACCESS, this table was stored by TCRdb with only in-frame sequences that have V and J called. A share of the clones is absent; for the studies checked, an unresolved V gene accounts for under half, and the remainder has no known explanation. The DNA gave D and trimming, while V, J and clone size come from that table. Across this sample there are under 200,000 clones, with about 80% seen only once. The top ten clonotypes cover nearly 3.5% of the sample.

There are 13 amino acids in the CDR3, from cysteine to phenylalanine inclusive. CDR3 DNA is the only sequence kept; it has 39 bases, read in frame from the first base. A distance of 13 bases separates the germline ends of V and J, which lose 9 bases and 4 bases respectively. The germline V gene specifies LGHNT as CDR1 and FRNRAP as CDR2. This sample was included in a study of blood T cell repertoires in COVID-19 (dated by TCRdb to about 2020). As for the study more broadly: Samples covering the acute and convalescent phases of COVID-19 were provided by collaborators in the United States, Italy and Spain. The samples were drawn from two sources: the first 160 participants of the ongoing ImmuneRACE study, and fewer than 1,500 subjects contributed by 6 global collaborators. The repertoires were made available in a free public database intended to serve as a resource for research on the immune response to SARS-CoV-2. The dataset comprised deeply sampled blood TCRbeta repertoires from subjects exposed to, actively infected with, or recovered from COVID-19. Where available, HLA class I and class II types were obtained from metadata supplied by the sample provider rather than from assay-based typing. The sample metadata nearly always contained a de-identified subject ID, COVID-19 status, age in years and sex. The prospective study material was composed of cDNA or gDNA derived from T cells, B-cell-depleted T cells, or PBMCs. General findings and caveats noted by the study authors: The amount of clinical and demographic metadata varied by source and participant and was provided uncurated.

Participants in the prospective study were enrolled through a virtual design, were aged 18 to 89 years, and lived in approximately 24 United States geographic areas. In the prospective study, cohorts were assigned on the basis of participant-reported clinical history obtained from a screening survey and a study questionnaire. ImmuneRACE Cohort 3 recovered participants were defined by two consecutive negative NP/OP PCR tests, healthcare professional clearance, or symptom resolution. Each participant in the prospective study had whole blood, serum and a nasopharyngeal or oropharyngeal swab collected by mobile phlebotomists. Over an approximately 2-month period, participants in the prospective study had the option of providing additional blood draws and questionnaires. Blood samples from the prospective study were shipped frozen or at room temperature prior to DNA extraction.

This TCR derives from a woman aged 60-75 years who had recovered from COVID-19. Input material: PBMCs or T cells enriched from blood (not recorded which). The chain joins TRBV12-5 to TRBJ2-1, and TRBD2 may be the D gene, going by 6 matching bases. The CDR3 loop reads CASTGTPYNEQFF. The base sequence is TGTGCTAGCACCGGGACTCCTTACAATGAGCAGTTCTTC.